This TCR beta chain was sequenced for a study of blood T cell repertoires in COVID-19. About the research overall: Both acute and convalescent COVID-19 samples were obtained from the United States, Italy and Spain. Sample material is recorded as cDNA or gDNA derived from T cells, B-cell-depleted T cells, or PBMCs.

Original methodology: Reference gene primer amplification in the assay estimated nucleated cell counts. Data came from immunoSEQ multiplex PCR; TCRdb stores just in-frame clones and leaves some out. The V and J calls and clone size come from that table; D and trimming were worked out from the DNA. The sample gives 35,000 to 50,000 clones, roughly 92% of which show up once; approximately 2.3% is in the top ten. The CDR3 runs 14 residues. The J segment lost 3 bases and the V segment lost 5 bases, leaving 4 bases of the junction unmatched. From germline, CDR1 is LGHNA and CDR2 YSLEER. The chain links TRBV4-3 to TRBJ2-3; 8 bases fit TRBD2. The sequenced sample was peripheral blood. The source is a middle-aged man with active COVID-19. The CDR3 bases are TGCGCCAGCAGCATTCAGCGGGGGACAGATACGCAGTATTTT. The encoded protein is CASSIQRGTDTQYF.